The 15 T cell receptor beta chains reported below all come from one sample, sequenced in a study of cytomegalovirus exposure and HLA in healthy donors. The PCR contained 60 Vbeta and 13 Jbeta primers. Assay used: immunoSEQ multiplex PCR; TCRdb lists only in-frame clones, some missing. The sample has roughly 120,000 clones, approximately 70% seen once; the top ten hold roughly 9.7%. Sample: PBMCs. These receptors originate from a woman in her thirties or forties in good health and CMV-seropositive.

The chain joins TRBV27 to TRBJ2-1; TRBD1 matches at 7 bases. CDR3 length: 15 amino acids. CDR1 and CDR2 from the germline V gene are MNHEY and SMNVEV (reference sequence). With 2 bases clipped from V and 2 bases from J, the junction kept 3 bases outside the gene matches. Here the CDR3 reads CASSLTGVTYNEQFF. As DNA, the CDR3 is TGTGCCAGCAGTTTAACAGGGGTCACCTACAATGAGCAGTTCTTC.

J is TRBJ1-1 and V is TRBV11-2; no firm D call. This CDR3 comprises 12 residues. Looked up from germline, CDR1 is SGHAT and CDR2 is FQNNGV. Trimming removed 6 bases at V and 10 bases at J, with 15 bases between. The CDR3 spells CASRNLEVAAFF. The CDR3 DNA reads as TGTGCCAGCAGGAACTTGGAGGTCGCAGCTTTCTTT.

This clone was counted between two and nine times. The chain couples TRBV6-6 to TRBJ2-1, with TRBD2 identical over 8 bases. CDR3 size: 16 residues. With 5 bases clipped from V and 2 bases from J, the junction kept 8 bases outside the gene matches. CDR1 is MNHNY and CDR2 is SVGAGI in the germline V gene (reference sequence). The CDR3 coding sequence is TGTGCCAGCAGTACATTAGCGGGAAAGACCTACAATGAGCAGTTCTTC. It codes for CASSTLAGKTYNEQFF.

Note on this clone: This specimen includes other DNA sequences encoding the same CDR3. This chain connects TRBV30 to TRBJ1-1, with unresolved D. There are 11 residues in the CDR3. Germline CDR1 is GTSNPN and CDR2 is SVGIG (reference sequence). The V and J ends lost 2 bases and 7 bases respectively, with 8 bases between them. DNA of the CDR3: TGTGCCTGGAGTCGAGACAATGAAGCTTTCTTT. This gives the protein CAWSRDNEAFF.

This clone was detected only once. This chain joins TRBV7-7 and TRBJ2-5; 7 bases line up with TRBD1. The CDR3 runs 16 residues. The V gene's germline CDR1 is SSHAT and CDR2 FNYEAQ (reference sequence). V lost 5 bases to trimming and J lost 4 bases; unmatched junction nucleotides: 13. The CDR3 region is CASSLKGGAVGETQYF. CDR3 sequence (DNA): TGTGCCAGCAGCCTAAAAGGGGGCGCGGTTGGAGAGACCCAGTACTTC.

The chain has TRBV9 and TRBJ1-3; D is unresolved. The CDR3 totals 16 residues. Trimming took off 0 bases at V and 1 base at J, with 11 bases between the two ends. Germline V gene data show CDR1 as SGDLS and CDR2 as YYNGEE. The CDR3 region is CASSVGAGMSGNTIYF. CDR3 in DNA: TGTGCCAGCAGCGTAGGGGCGGGGATGTCTGGAAACACCATATATTTT.

The rearrangement joins TRBV30 to TRBJ2-7; D is ambiguous. The V end lost 2 bases, the J end lost 5 bases, and 7 bases lay between the germline ends. This CDR3 contains 11 residues. The germline V gene has CDR1 GTSNPN and CDR2 SVGIG (reference sequence). This CDR3 is CAWSKRNEQYF. CDR3 sequence (DNA): TGTGCCTGGAGTAAGAGAAACGAGCAGTACTTC. Looking up the rest from reference TRBV30 and TRBJ2-7 gives the full variable domain: SQTIHQWPATLVQPVGSPLSLECTVEGTSNPNLYWYRQAAGRGLQLLFYSVGIGQISSEVPQNLSASRPQDRQFILSSKKLLLSDSGFYLCAWSKRNEQYFGPGTRLTVT.

The sample holds a few counts of this clone. The chain joins TRBV4-3 to TRBJ2-1, with D possibly matching TRBD1 (8 bases). Germline assignment: CDR1 LGHNA and CDR2 YSLEER. The CDR3 contains 15 residues. The ends were cut back, 1 base at V and 5 bases at J, with 12 bases in the middle. CDR3 amino acids: CASSQGTGRDNEQFF. The CDR3 coding sequence is TGCGCCAGCAGCCAAGGGACAGGGAGGGACAATGAGCAGTTCTTC.

The chain combines TRBV9 with TRBJ1-1; possibly TRBD1 for D (6 bases). The V end was cut by 0 bases, the J end by 1 base, with 19 bases between. This CDR3 has 18 residues. CDR1 and CDR2 from the germline V gene are SGDLS and YYNGEE. The CDR3 spells CASSVDGGMGHPNTEAFF. CDR3 sequence (DNA): TGTGCCAGCAGCGTAGATGGGGGAATGGGACACCCGAACACTGAAGCTTTCTTT.

The sample holds one count of this clone. The rearrangement uses TRBV9 and TRBJ2-2; 9 bases map to TRBD2. Losses at the gene ends were 3 bases for V and 3 bases for J; bases not matched to a gene: 18. Germline-derived CDR1 and CDR2 are SGDLS and YYNGEE. The CDR3 has 20 residues. Here the CDR3 reads CASSAGQIFLAGTYTGELFF. CDR3 in DNA: TGTGCCAGCAGCGCCGGACAGATTTTTCTAGCGGGAACCTACACCGGGGAGCTGTTTTTT.

This clone has just one count. Its ends do not fully match the called genes, so a read error is possible. The J gene is TRBJ2-2, the V gene TRBV15, with 8 positions matching TRBD1. Germline V lookup: CDR1 LNHNV, CDR2 YYDKDF (reference sequence). This CDR3 has 13 residues. The CDR3 DNA is TGTGCCACCAGCAGAGTTCGAACAGGGGGGCTGTTTTTT. The encoded protein is CATSRVRTGGLFF. Drawing the rest from reference TRBV15 and TRBJ2-2, the complete variable domain is DAMVIQNPRYQVTQFGKPVTLSCSQTLNHNVMYWYQQKSSQAPKLLFHYYDKDFNNEADTPDNFQSRRPNTSFCFLDIRSPGLGDTAMYLCATSRVRTGGLFFGEGSRLTVL.

J is TRBJ2-1 and V is TRBV19; D not resolved. The germline V gene has CDR1 LNHDA and CDR2 SQIVND (reference sequence). Trimming shortened V by 3 bases and J by 3 bases, and 6 bases separated the two germline ends. This CDR3 region has 13 residues. CDR3 amino acids: CASSMGDYNEQFF. CDR3 coding DNA: TGTGCCAGTAGTATGGGCGACTACAATGAGCAGTTCTTC.

A word on this clone: At one end, the junction sequence differs from germline, possibly due to a read error. The chain links TRBV14 to TRBJ2-2, with 10 bases that match TRBD2. The CDR3 spans 16 residues. The germline gives CDR1 SGHDN, CDR2 FVKESK. CDR3 nucleotide sequence: TGTGCCAGCAGCGAAGAAGCGGGAGGGTACACCGGGGAGCTGTTTTTT. Protein: CASSEEAGGYTGELFF.

This clone showed up just a few times. This sequence joins TRBV2 and TRBJ1-2; D remains unclear. CDR1 and CDR2 (germline): SNHLY, FYNNEI. V shed 7 bases and J shed 1 base, with 16 bases lying between them. The CDR3 runs to 15 residues. CDR3 DNA: TGTGCCAGCATCCCTAGTCCCGGGGTTAACTATGGCTACACCTTC. Translating gives CASIPSPGVNYGYTF.

The rearrangement uses TRBV5-8 and TRBJ2-1; weak D call: TRBD2 (6 bases). Germline assignment: CDR1 SGHTS and CDR2 YDEGEE. V lost 4 bases and J lost 9, with 11 bases in between. The CDR3 totals 12 residues. The CDR3 region has the DNA TGTGCCAGCAGCCCGCGACTAGGTGAGCAGTTCTTC. The encoded protein is CASSPRLGEQFF.